This T cell receptor (beta chain) was sequenced in a study of control samples from healthy donors and cancer patients. Germline assignment: CDR1 SGHNT and CDR2 YYREEE (reference sequence). V gave up 4 bases and J gave up 3 bases; unmatched junction bases: 8. This CDR3 is 15 amino acids long. Produced via immunoSEQ multiplex PCR; TCRdb's table is partial and in-frame only. The profile shows over 100,000 clones, over 85% of them singletons. Sequenced sample: blood. The chain couples TRBV5-4 to TRBJ2-7; TRBD1 matches at 9 bases. The sequence was obtained from a man younger than 30 in good health. The CDR3 protein is CASSSKGQGNYEQYF. The CDR3 bases are TGTGCCAGCAGCAGCAAGGGACAGGGTAACTACGAGCAGTACTTC.